The 20 T cell receptor beta chains given below trace back to one sample, sequenced in a study of blood T cell repertoires in COVID-19. Produced via immunoSEQ multiplex PCR; TCRdb's table is partial and in-frame only. The sample has approximately 100,000 clones, roughly 90% seen once. Sequencing was done on a sample of peripheral blood. The receptors originated from a human donor with COVID-19, enrolled during active disease. The donor label of this sample is uncertain.

The V gene is TRBV5-4, the J gene TRBJ2-3; tentative D call: TRBD2 (7 bases). The germline V gene has CDR1 SGHNT and CDR2 YYREEE (reference sequence). The CDR3 covers 16 residues. The V end lost 6 bases, the J end lost 0 bases, and 17 bases lay between the germline ends. CDR3 in amino acids: CASTRGGPQSTDTQYF. The CDR3 nucleotides are TGTGCCAGCACTAGGGGGGGGCCGCAGAGCACAGATACGCAGTATTTT.

CDR3 nucleotide sequence: TGCGCCAGCAAACTAGCGGGAAGCACAGATACGCAGTATTTT. The encoded protein is CASKLAGSTDTQYF. This chain joins TRBV5-1 and TRBJ2-3; 10 bases are shared with TRBD2. With V trimmed by 6 bases and J by 0 bases, 1 base remained unmatched. Germline lookup yields CDR1 SGHRS and CDR2 YFSETQ. There are 14 residues in the CDR3. The full variable domain, its missing parts supplied by reference TRBV5-1 and TRBJ2-3, is KAGVTQTPRYLIKTRGQQVTLSCSPISGHRSVSWYQQTPGQGLQFLFEYFSETQRNKGNFPGRFSGRQFSNSRSEMNVSTLELGDSALYLCASKLAGSTDTQYFGPGTRLTVL.

The chain is built from TRBV6-5 and TRBJ1-5, with D possibly matching TRBD1 (5 bases). The V gene's germline CDR1 is MNHEY and CDR2 SVGAGI. Trimming pared 0 bases from V and 6 bases from J, leaving 15 bases between. CDR3 size: 16 residues. The CDR3 loop reads CASSYSDPGMGQPQHF. The CDR3 bases are TGTGCCAGCAGTTACTCCGACCCAGGGATGGGTCAGCCCCAGCATTTT.

The J gene is TRBJ2-3, the V gene TRBV7-6, with D tentatively TRBD1 (5 bases). The CDR3 covers 17 residues. In germline, CDR1 is SGHVS, CDR2 FNYEAQ. V was trimmed by 1 base and J by 5 bases, leaving 19 bases between them. The CDR3 region is CASSLDLPGPQGDTQYF. As DNA, the CDR3 is TGTGCCAGCAGCTTAGACCTCCCGGGCCCCCAGGGAGATACGCAGTATTTT.

The chain joins TRBV11-2 to TRBJ1-2; D is unclear. V gave up 4 bases and J gave up 0 bases, with 24 bases separating them. There are 19 residues in the CDR3. Germline V gives CDR1 SGHAT, CDR2 FQNNGV. The DNA for the CDR3 is TGTGCCAGCAGCTCGGTCGCGGGCTCCCACTCTGACTCTAACTATGGCTACACCTTC. Encoded protein: CASSSVAGSHSDSNYGYTF.

This clone has just one count. This chain uses TRBV6-1 with TRBJ1-4; D is unresolved. Germline V gives CDR1 MNHNS, CDR2 SASEGT. The CDR3 totals 14 residues. Trimming removed 1 base at V and 7 bases at J, with 10 bases between. CDR3 region: CASSEDWAGEKLFF. The CDR3 DNA reads as TGTGCCAGCAGTGAAGACTGGGCCGGTGAAAAACTGTTTTTT.

V is TRBV5-6 and J is TRBJ2-2; 9 nucleotides agree with TRBD2. Trimming at V came to 3 bases and at J to 6 bases, leaving 3 bases not matched to a gene. The length of the CDR3 is 14 residues. CDR1 SGHDT and CDR2 YYEEEE come from the germline V gene. This CDR3 is CASSWSGGPGELFF. The CDR3 DNA reads TGTGCCAGCAGCTGGAGCGGGGGGCCCGGGGAGCTGTTTTTT. The full variable domain, its missing parts supplied by reference TRBV5-6 and TRBJ2-2, is DAGVTQSPTHLIKTRGQQVTLRCSPKSGHDTVSWYQQALGQGPQFIFQYYEEEERQRGNFPDRFSGHQFPNYSSELNVNALLLGDSALYLCASSWSGGPGELFFGEGSRLTVL.

V gene TRBV9 combines with J gene TRBJ1-2; D is perhaps TRBD1 (6 bases). Looked up from germline, CDR1 is SGDLS and CDR2 is YYNGEE. V was cut by 7 bases and J by 0 bases, with 16 bases left in between. There are 15 residues in the CDR3. The chain's CDR3 is CASRLGEGANYGYTF. CDR3 in DNA: TGTGCCAGCCGCCTCGGGGAGGGGGCTAACTATGGCTACACCTTC.

The chain couples TRBV2 to TRBJ1-1; 8 nucleotides match TRBD1. Trimming at V came to 7 bases and at J to 5 bases, leaving 3 bases not matched to a gene. The CDR3 sequence is 12 residues long. Germline CDR1 reads SNHLY; CDR2 reads FYNNEI. As DNA, the CDR3 is TGTGCCAGCACCGGGACAGGAACTGAAGCTTTCTTT. Protein: CASTGTGTEAFF.

The V call is TRBV6-1, the J call TRBJ1-2, with D maybe TRBD1 (6 bases). This CDR3 comprises 15 residues. Germline assignment: CDR1 MNHNS and CDR2 SASEGT. Trimming left V 0 bases short and J 3 bases short, with 11 bases between. CDR3 region: CASSEAPGQDYGYTF. The CDR3 nucleotides are TGTGCCAGCAGTGAAGCGCCGGGACAAGACTATGGCTACACCTTC.

J is TRBJ2-2 and V is TRBV7-6; 8 positions agree with TRBD1. Germline CDR1 SGHVS, CDR2 FNYEAQ. The CDR3 loop spans 15 amino acids. V gave up 5 bases and J gave up 5 bases; unmatched junction bases: 7. The CDR3 DNA is TGTGCCAGCAGCCCAGGGACAGGTCCTACCGGGGAGCTGTTTTTT. Its translation: CASSPGTGPTGELFF.

V and J are TRBV7-2 and TRBJ2-3; 11 bases line up with TRBD2. Trimming at V came to 6 bases and at J to 6 bases, leaving 5 bases not matched to a gene. The CDR3 has 14 residues. Per the germline V gene, CDR1 is SGHTA and CDR2 is FQGNSA. CDR3: CASSYSGRGDTQYF. CDR3 in DNA: TGTGCCAGCAGTTATAGCGGGAGGGGGGATACGCAGTATTTT.

This CDR3 reads CASSTGTGLTNEKLFF. CDR3 DNA: TGTGCCAGCTCAACCGGGACAGGGCTCACTAATGAAAAACTGTTTTTT. The rearrangement joins TRBV18 to TRBJ1-4, with 9 bases fitting TRBD1. The germline V gene encodes CDR1 KGHSH and CDR2 LQKENI. The CDR3 is 16 amino acids. The J segment lost 2 bases and the V segment lost 5 bases, leaving 6 bases of the junction unmatched. The whole variable domain, filled in from reference TRBV18 and TRBJ1-4, reads NAGVMQNPRHLVRRRGQEARLRCSPMKGHSHVYWYRQLPEEGLKFMVYLQKENIIDESGMPKERFSAEFPKEGPSILRIQQVVRGDSAAYFCASSTGTGLTNEKLFFGSGTQLSVL.

The chain uses TRBV7-2 and TRBJ2-5; possible D gene TRBD2, 6 bases. CDR3 length: 14 residues. The ends were cut back, 1 base at V and 5 bases at J, with 11 bases in the middle. The V gene's germline CDR1 is SGHTA and CDR2 FQGNSA. This CDR3 reads CASSLDRGTETQYF. The CDR3, as DNA: TGTGCCAGCAGCTTAGATCGGGGGACGGAGACCCAGTACTTC.

This sequence joins TRBV5-6 and TRBJ1-1; a possible D gene is TRBD1 (6 bases). Trimming stripped 1 base from V and 1 base from J, with 8 bases between. The CDR3 is made up of 14 amino acids. Germline CDR1 SGHDT, CDR2 YYEEEE. CDR3 sequence: CASSLQGRNTEAFF. The CDR3 nucleotides read TGTGCCAGCAGCTTGCAGGGGCGGAACACTGAAGCTTTCTTT. The whole variable domain, filled in from reference TRBV5-6 and TRBJ1-1, reads DAGVTQSPTHLIKTRGQQVTLRCSPKSGHDTVSWYQQALGQGPQFIFQYYEEEERQRGNFPDRFSGHQFPNYSSELNVNALLLGDSALYLCASSLQGRNTEAFFGQGTRLTVV.

The V gene is TRBV7-3, the J gene TRBJ2-1; D remains ambiguous. Germline loops: CDR1 SGHTA, CDR2 FQGTGA. V lost 2 bases to trimming and J lost 7 bases, with 18 bases between them. CDR3 size: 16 residues. The CDR3 sequence is CASSLGPPPRRNEQFF. For the CDR3, the DNA is TGTGCCAGCAGCTTAGGGCCCCCCCCTCGCCGGAATGAGCAGTTCTTC.

This clone was detected once. J is TRBJ1-2 and V is TRBV5-6; D possibly corresponds to TRBD1 (5 bases). Trimming stripped 4 bases from V and 4 bases from J, with 17 bases between. The CDR3 has 15 amino acids. Germline CDR1 and CDR2: SGHDT and YYEEEE. The CDR3 nucleotides read TGTGCCAGCAGCCCGCGGGGGGTAGGTGGCTATGGCTACACCTTC. Translated: CASSPRGVGGYGYTF.

This clone occurred a few times. The chain is built from TRBV4-1 and TRBJ2-5; maybe TRBD2 (6 bases). Germline loops: CDR1 MGHRA, CDR2 YSYEKL. The CDR3 length is 13 residues. Trimming cost V 4 bases and J 4 bases, with 10 bases left between them. The CDR3 DNA reads TGCGCCAGCAGCCGACTAGTTTTAGAGACCCAGTACTTC. This gives the protein CASSRLVLETQYF.

V is TRBV3-1 (or the pseudogene TRBV3-2) and J is TRBJ2-2; D is possibly TRBD2 (6 bases). CDR1 LGHDT and CDR2 YNNKEL come from the germline V gene (reference sequence). The CDR3 contains 13 residues. V was trimmed by 4 bases and J by 7 bases, leaving 10 bases between them. The CDR3 nucleotides read TGTGCCAGCAGCCCGTACGGGAGCGGGGAGCTGTTTTTT. Amino acid sequence: CASSPYGSGELFF.

The chain uses TRBV4-2 and TRBJ1-2, with a weak D call TRBD1 (5 bases). Trimming left V 3 bases short and J 0 bases short, with 11 bases between. This CDR3 is built from 15 residues. Germline lookup yields CDR1 LGHNA and CDR2 YNFKEQ. CDR3 sequence reads: CASSHPAGTNYGYTF. The CDR3 nucleotides are TGTGCCAGCAGCCATCCGGCAGGGACTAACTATGGCTACACCTTC.